Listed below are T cell receptor beta chains from one sample, sequenced in a study of T cell clones after liver transplantation. Generated by immunoSEQ multiplex PCR, the TCRdb table keeps only in-frame clones and is missing some. Here the sample spans 68,000 or so clones, 80% to 95% being singletons. Sequenced here: CD4+ T cells from blood, sampled approximately 26 months after liver transplant. These TCRs come from a human patient who received a liver transplant. Some of the T cells might come from the graft donor. CDR3s include the opening cysteine and the closing phenylalanine or tryptophan. The D gene is left open where the match is weak. For some rows the clone size is stated as once, few or many, or as a class when expanded; others skip it.

d_gene: .
abundance: .
len: 12
v_gene: TRBV25-1
CDR3aa: CASSESPRLGFF

d_gene: .
abundance: medium-sized
len: 15
v_gene: TRBV18
CDR3aa: CASSPPGASNQPQHF

d_gene: .
abundance: .
len: 14
v_gene: TRBV11-2
CDR3aa: CASSLIGGRETQYF

d_gene: TRBD1
abundance: .
len: 15
v_gene: TRBV2
CDR3aa: CASSATGGGSTEAFF

d_gene: TRBD1
abundance: .
len: 14
v_gene: TRBV28
CDR3aa: CASGRTGTHYGYTF

d_gene: TRBD2
abundance: .
len: 15
v_gene: TRBV2
CDR3aa: CASSGLAGGWDTQYF

d_gene: .
abundance: .
len: 17
v_gene: TRBV28
CDR3aa: CASSAAGGQEFYNEQFF

d_gene: .
abundance: .
len: 16
v_gene: TRBV27
CDR3aa: CASSNPSTGMNTEAFF

d_gene: .
abundance: .
len: 15
v_gene: TRBV6-5
CDR3aa: CASSLSGAQNYGYTF

d_gene: TRBD1
abundance: .
len: 13
v_gene: TRBV28
CDR3aa: CATTGQGGTEAFF

d_gene: .
abundance: .
len: 13
v_gene: TRBV27
CDR3aa: CASRSRVNSPLHF

d_gene: TRBD1
abundance: .
len: 14
v_gene: TRBV11-2
CDR3aa: CASSNRGRDYEQYF

d_gene: TRBD1
abundance: .
len: 13
v_gene: TRBV5-1
CDR3aa: CATRTGDNSPLHF

d_gene: TRBD2
abundance: once
len: 15
v_gene: TRBV6-1
CDR3aa: CASSVSLAGRDEQFF

d_gene: .
abundance: .
len: 13
v_gene: TRBV28
CDR3aa: CASSLGGRNEAFF

d_gene: TRBD1
abundance: .
len: 14
v_gene: TRBV7-6
CDR3aa: CASSFGTAGNTIYF

d_gene: .
abundance: .
len: 11
v_gene: TRBV7-2
CDR3aa: CASSSTREQYF

d_gene: TRBD2
abundance: .
len: 14
v_gene: TRBV5-4
CDR3aa: CASSLGTSDYEQYF

d_gene: .
abundance: .
len: 12
v_gene: TRBV28
CDR3aa: CASSLAGYGYTF

d_gene: .
abundance: .
len: 13
v_gene: TRBV19
CDR3aa: CASSIPPQKGYTF

d_gene: TRBD2
abundance: .
len: 17
v_gene: TRBV6-1
CDR3aa: CASSAGTSVSGANVLTF

d_gene: .
abundance: .
len: 15
v_gene: TRBV27
CDR3aa: CASSLSGSSYNEQFF

d_gene: TRBD1
abundance: .
len: 13
v_gene: TRBV6-1
CDR3aa: CASSRAGGSGYTF

d_gene: TRBD1
abundance: once
len: 13
v_gene: TRBV6-1
CDR3aa: CASSETQDRDPFF

d_gene: .
abundance: .
len: 16
v_gene: TRBV28
CDR3aa: CASSSLGAASNEKLFF

d_gene: TRBD2
abundance: .
len: 15
v_gene: TRBV2
CDR3aa: CASSRTSGSVYEQFF

d_gene: TRBD2
abundance: .
len: 17
v_gene: TRBV11-3
CDR3aa: CASSMPSLAGITDTQYF

d_gene: TRBD2
abundance: once
len: 13
v_gene: TRBV7-6
CDR3aa: CASSGSGRNEQFF

d_gene: .
abundance: .
len: 13
v_gene: TRBV11-2
CDR3aa: CASSLQGWETQYF

d_gene: .
abundance: .
len: 15
v_gene: TRBV2
CDR3aa: CASLERPPANEKLFF

d_gene: .
abundance: .
len: 15
v_gene: TRBV11-2
CDR3aa: CASSLLKGVGDEQFF

d_gene: TRBD2
abundance: .
len: 16
v_gene: TRBV5-4
CDR3aa: CASSPGSGRAVNTQYF

d_gene: .
abundance: .
len: 14
v_gene: TRBV15
CDR3aa: CATSREGRYNEQFF

d_gene: .
abundance: .
len: 13
v_gene: TRBV18
CDR3aa: CASSPLAKETQYF

d_gene: .
abundance: .
len: 11
v_gene: TRBV7-9
CDR3aa: CASSYTDTQYF

d_gene: .
abundance: .
len: 12
v_gene: TRBV7-7
CDR3aa: CASSLKPHEQFF

d_gene: .
abundance: once
len: 13
v_gene: TRBV6-6
CDR3aa: CASSYPPSNEQFF

d_gene: .
abundance: few
len: 14
v_gene: TRBV5-1
CDR3aa: CASSLREGTGELFF

d_gene: .
abundance: .
len: 13
v_gene: TRBV28
CDR3aa: CASRKGMNTEAFF

d_gene: .
abundance: .
len: 15
v_gene: TRBV25-1
CDR3aa: CASRPPGPFNYGYTF

d_gene: TRBD1
abundance: .
len: 18
v_gene: TRBV5-1
CDR3aa: CASSSPTGTGAFYNEQFF

d_gene: TRBD1
abundance: .
len: 13
v_gene: TRBV11-2
CDR3aa: CASGEQGPGELFF

d_gene: TRBD1
abundance: .
len: 14
v_gene: TRBV5-1
CDR3aa: CASRPGTGIEKLFF

d_gene: .
abundance: .
len: 13
v_gene: TRBV5-1
CDR3aa: CASSLGRENEQFF

d_gene: .
abundance: few
len: 13
v_gene: TRBV4-2
CDR3aa: CASSQATNEKLFF

d_gene: TRBD2
abundance: .
len: 15
v_gene: TRBV25-1
CDR3aa: CASSGSGRDHNEQFF

d_gene: .
abundance: .
len: 15
v_gene: TRBV5-6
CDR3aa: CASSLEAGTAGELFF

d_gene: .
abundance: .
len: 12
v_gene: TRBV11-3
CDR3aa: CASSLSGETQYF

d_gene: .
abundance: .
len: 14
v_gene: TRBV5-1
CDR3aa: CASSLGRRGEKLFF

d_gene: TRBD2
abundance: .
len: 16
v_gene: TRBV11-3
CDR3aa: CASSSRLGLGGDEQFF

d_gene: TRBD2
abundance: .
len: 16
v_gene: TRBV11-2
CDR3aa: CASSLGLAGSTDTQYF

d_gene: TRBD2
abundance: .
len: 18
v_gene: TRBV19
CDR3aa: CASSIAPGLAGNTGELFF

d_gene: TRBD1
abundance: .
len: 12
v_gene: TRBV5-1
CDR3aa: CASSGGLETQYF

d_gene: .
abundance: .
len: 14
v_gene: TRBV28
CDR3aa: CASSQGGTNEKLFF

d_gene: .
abundance: .
len: 16
v_gene: TRBV27
CDR3aa: CASSLDGYSNTGELFF